The 14 T cell receptor beta chains below all came from one sample that was sequenced in a study of post-analysis software for immune sequencing data. Built from TCR beta cDNA, the libraries had unique molecular identifiers in them. One entry per CDR3 protein, called by TCRdb with MiXCR from the PCR reads. This sample carries about 820,000 distinct CDR3 sequences, approximately 50% of them seen once, and the ten largest clones take approximately 4.3%. The study, taken as a whole, reports: The five TRBV segments detected at higher frequency in patients than in controls included TRBV5-6, TRBV5-1 and TRBV20-1.

Which antigens these TCRs recognize remains unknown. Sequenced material: blood. The receptor set was obtained from a girl aged 10 to 17 with multiple sclerosis.

V is TRBV20-1 and J is TRBJ2-1, with D maybe TRBD2 (6 bases). V gave up 5 bases and J gave up 12 bases, with 17 bases separating them. The V gene's germline CDR1 is DFQATT and CDR2 SNEGSKA (reference sequence). This CDR3 has 12 residues. The CDR3 region is CSASRDSWGQFF. In DNA, the CDR3 is TGCAGTGCTTCCCGGGACTCATGGGGGCAGTTCTTC.

The V and J genes are TRBV5-1 and TRBJ2-2; 8 bases map to TRBD1. The CDR3 covers 16 residues. The V and J ends lost 2 bases and 6 bases, in that order; junction bases with no gene match: 9. Germline V gene lookup returns CDR1 SGHRS and CDR2 YFSETQ. The CDR3 bases are TGCGCCAGCAGCTTCAAAGGACAGGGCCCAGCCGGGGAGCTGTTTTTT. Encoded protein: CASSFKGQGPAGELFF.

The V call is TRBV6-2 or TRBV6-3, the J call TRBJ1-1, with 9 bases that match TRBD1. This CDR3 contains 11 residues. Germline V CDR1 and CDR2: MNHEY, SVGEGT. V shed 11 bases, J shed 8 bases, and the junction held 6 bases outside the gene matches. CDR3 sequence reads: CAGSQGAEAFF. The CDR3, as DNA: TGTGCCGGATCACAGGGGGCGGAAGCTTTCTTT.

This clonotype was seen only a few times. The chain uses TRBV7-2 and TRBJ1-4, with D maybe TRBD1 (6 bases). V shed 1 base and J shed 4 bases, with 16 bases lying between them. This CDR3 has 17 residues. Germline CDR1 and CDR2: SGHTA and FQGNSA. The CDR3 spells CASSLGRRGSLNEKLFF. The CDR3 DNA sequence: TGTGCCAGCAGCTTAGGTCGCAGGGGCTCCCTTAATGAAAAACTGTTTTTT.

The rearrangement uses TRBV6-5 and TRBJ2-5; D not certain. Trimming removed 2 bases from V and 0 bases from J, with 7 bases in between. This CDR3 region has 14 residues. Germline V gene data show CDR1 as MNHEY and CDR2 as SVGAGI. CDR3 region: CASSYGTNQETQYF. The CDR3 nucleotides are TGTGCCAGCAGTTACGGTACCAACCAAGAGACCCAGTACTTC.

This clonotype showed up just a few times. The CDR3 protein is CATSRGQGAYNEQFF. CDR3 sequence (DNA): TGTGCCACCAGCAGAGGTCAAGGGGCCTACAATGAGCAGTTCTTC. This chain connects TRBV15 to TRBJ2-1; D possibly corresponds to TRBD1 (5 bases). There are 15 residues in the CDR3. V lost 1 base and J lost 2, with 9 bases in between. CDR1 LNHNV and CDR2 YYDKDF come from the germline V gene (reference sequence).

Here the CDR3 reads CASSLWFGTGGVNTEAFF. The CDR3 DNA is TGTGCCAGCAGTTTATGGTTCGGGACAGGGGGCGTGAACACTGAAGCTTTCTTT. J is TRBJ1-1 and V is TRBV12-3 or TRBV12-4; TRBD1 agrees at 12 bases. V lost 2 bases and J lost 0; bases outside the gene matches: 7. The CDR3 has 18 amino acids.

V and J are TRBV6-5 and TRBJ2-5; 12 nucleotides match TRBD2. This CDR3 has 15 amino acids. Trimming took 7 bases from V and 4 from J; bases not matched to a gene: 7. CDR1 MNHEY and CDR2 SVGAGI come from the germline V gene. The chain's CDR3 is CASKKGLAGIETQYF. The DNA for the CDR3 is TGTGCCAGCAAAAAAGGACTAGCGGGGATAGAGACCCAGTACTTC.

The chain employs TRBV20-1 and TRBJ2-5, with 8 bases that match TRBD2. TRBJ2-7 explains the end of the DNA better; the J call may be wrong. CDR1 is DFQATT, CDR2 SNEGSKA, per germline (reference sequence). This CDR3 spans 13 amino acids. The CDR3: CSARSGGDYEQYF. The CDR3, as DNA: TGCAGTGCTAGATCCGGGGGGGACTACGAGCAGTACTTC.

The CDR3 protein is CASSLGLAGEGQYF. For the CDR3, the DNA is TGTGCCAGCAGCCTGGGACTAGCGGGGGAGGGCCAGTACTTC. This rearrangement joins TRBV3-1 to TRBJ2-7, with 14 nucleotides matching TRBD2. The CDR3 is made up of 14 amino acids. Germline V lookup: CDR1 LGHDT, CDR2 YNNKEL (reference sequence). V shed 4 bases, J shed 10 bases, and the junction held 6 bases outside the gene matches.

This clonotype was found a few times. The chain joins TRBV11-2 to TRBJ2-1; TRBD2 is a possible D gene (6 bases). Germline CDR1 and CDR2: SGHAT and FQNNGV. The CDR3 has 13 amino acids. Trimming cost V 5 bases and J 5 bases, with 10 bases left between them. The chain's CDR3 is CASSPPGDNEQFF. CDR3 bases: TGTGCCAGCAGCCCCCCGGGAGACAATGAGCAGTTCTTC. Complete variable domain (other parts from reference TRBV11-2 and TRBJ2-1): EAGVAQSPRYKIIEKRQSVAFWCNPISGHATLYWYQQILGQGPKLLIQFQNNGVVDDSQLPKDRFSAERLKGVDSTLKIQPAKLEDSAVYLCASSPPGDNEQFFGPGTRLTVL.

This clonotype has a single count. The chain uses TRBV9 and TRBJ2-7; D is possibly TRBD1 (6 bases). Germline V gene data show CDR1 as SGDLS and CDR2 as YYNGEE. Trimming cost V 2 bases and J 6 bases, with 12 bases left between them. The CDR3 is 13 amino acids. The CDR3 loop reads CASSVESGAEQYF. For the CDR3, the DNA is TGTGCCAGCAGCGTCGAATCAGGGGCCGAGCAGTACTTC.

This clonotype was counted a few times. This chain connects TRBV5-8 to TRBJ2-2, with 10 nucleotides matching TRBD1. The junction had 8 bases not matched to a gene; V was cut back by 4 bases and J by 5 bases. The length of the CDR3 is 16 residues. Germline CDR1 reads SGHTS; CDR2 reads YDEGEE. CDR3 loop: CASSLGTGVWTGELFF. The CDR3 region has the DNA TGTGCCAGCAGCCTAGGGACAGGGGTTTGGACCGGGGAGCTGTTTTTT. Using reference TRBV5-8 and TRBJ2-2 for the parts outside the CDR3, the full variable domain is EAGVTQSPTHLIKTRGQQATLRCSPISGHTSVYWYQQALGLGLQFLLWYDEGEERNRGNFPPRFSGRQFPNYSSELNVNALELEDSALYLCASSLGTGVWTGELFFGEGSRLTVL.

This chain connects TRBV20-1 to TRBJ2-1; unclear D gene. Between the trimmed V and J ends, which lost 8 bases and 1 base, there was a span of 6 bases. The CDR3 has 11 residues. The V gene's germline CDR1 is DFQATT and CDR2 SNEGSKA (reference sequence). CDR3 residues: CSSMSYNEQFF. CDR3 sequence (DNA): TGCAGTTCGATGTCCTACAATGAGCAGTTCTTC.